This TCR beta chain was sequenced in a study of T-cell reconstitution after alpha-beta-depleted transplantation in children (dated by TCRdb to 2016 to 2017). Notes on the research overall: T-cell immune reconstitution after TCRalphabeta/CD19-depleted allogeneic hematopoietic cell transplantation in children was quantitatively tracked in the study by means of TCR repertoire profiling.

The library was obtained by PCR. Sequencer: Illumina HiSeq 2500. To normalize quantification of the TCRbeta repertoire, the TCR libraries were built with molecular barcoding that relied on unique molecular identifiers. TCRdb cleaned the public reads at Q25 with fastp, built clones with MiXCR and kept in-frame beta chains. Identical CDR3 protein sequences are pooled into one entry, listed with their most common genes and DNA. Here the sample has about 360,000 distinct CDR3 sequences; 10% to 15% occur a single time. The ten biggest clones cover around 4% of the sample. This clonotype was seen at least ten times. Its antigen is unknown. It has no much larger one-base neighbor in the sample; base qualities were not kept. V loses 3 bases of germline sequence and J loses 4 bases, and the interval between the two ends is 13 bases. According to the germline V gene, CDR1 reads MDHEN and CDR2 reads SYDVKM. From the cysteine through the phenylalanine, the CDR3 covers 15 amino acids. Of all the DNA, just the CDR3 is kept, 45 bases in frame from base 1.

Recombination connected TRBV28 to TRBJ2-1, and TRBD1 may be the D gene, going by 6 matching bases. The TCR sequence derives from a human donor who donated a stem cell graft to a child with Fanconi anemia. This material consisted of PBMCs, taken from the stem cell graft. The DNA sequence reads TGTGCCAGCAGTTTGCCTGGGGGCGCATACAATGAGCAGTTCTTC. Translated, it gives CASSLPGGAYNEQFF.